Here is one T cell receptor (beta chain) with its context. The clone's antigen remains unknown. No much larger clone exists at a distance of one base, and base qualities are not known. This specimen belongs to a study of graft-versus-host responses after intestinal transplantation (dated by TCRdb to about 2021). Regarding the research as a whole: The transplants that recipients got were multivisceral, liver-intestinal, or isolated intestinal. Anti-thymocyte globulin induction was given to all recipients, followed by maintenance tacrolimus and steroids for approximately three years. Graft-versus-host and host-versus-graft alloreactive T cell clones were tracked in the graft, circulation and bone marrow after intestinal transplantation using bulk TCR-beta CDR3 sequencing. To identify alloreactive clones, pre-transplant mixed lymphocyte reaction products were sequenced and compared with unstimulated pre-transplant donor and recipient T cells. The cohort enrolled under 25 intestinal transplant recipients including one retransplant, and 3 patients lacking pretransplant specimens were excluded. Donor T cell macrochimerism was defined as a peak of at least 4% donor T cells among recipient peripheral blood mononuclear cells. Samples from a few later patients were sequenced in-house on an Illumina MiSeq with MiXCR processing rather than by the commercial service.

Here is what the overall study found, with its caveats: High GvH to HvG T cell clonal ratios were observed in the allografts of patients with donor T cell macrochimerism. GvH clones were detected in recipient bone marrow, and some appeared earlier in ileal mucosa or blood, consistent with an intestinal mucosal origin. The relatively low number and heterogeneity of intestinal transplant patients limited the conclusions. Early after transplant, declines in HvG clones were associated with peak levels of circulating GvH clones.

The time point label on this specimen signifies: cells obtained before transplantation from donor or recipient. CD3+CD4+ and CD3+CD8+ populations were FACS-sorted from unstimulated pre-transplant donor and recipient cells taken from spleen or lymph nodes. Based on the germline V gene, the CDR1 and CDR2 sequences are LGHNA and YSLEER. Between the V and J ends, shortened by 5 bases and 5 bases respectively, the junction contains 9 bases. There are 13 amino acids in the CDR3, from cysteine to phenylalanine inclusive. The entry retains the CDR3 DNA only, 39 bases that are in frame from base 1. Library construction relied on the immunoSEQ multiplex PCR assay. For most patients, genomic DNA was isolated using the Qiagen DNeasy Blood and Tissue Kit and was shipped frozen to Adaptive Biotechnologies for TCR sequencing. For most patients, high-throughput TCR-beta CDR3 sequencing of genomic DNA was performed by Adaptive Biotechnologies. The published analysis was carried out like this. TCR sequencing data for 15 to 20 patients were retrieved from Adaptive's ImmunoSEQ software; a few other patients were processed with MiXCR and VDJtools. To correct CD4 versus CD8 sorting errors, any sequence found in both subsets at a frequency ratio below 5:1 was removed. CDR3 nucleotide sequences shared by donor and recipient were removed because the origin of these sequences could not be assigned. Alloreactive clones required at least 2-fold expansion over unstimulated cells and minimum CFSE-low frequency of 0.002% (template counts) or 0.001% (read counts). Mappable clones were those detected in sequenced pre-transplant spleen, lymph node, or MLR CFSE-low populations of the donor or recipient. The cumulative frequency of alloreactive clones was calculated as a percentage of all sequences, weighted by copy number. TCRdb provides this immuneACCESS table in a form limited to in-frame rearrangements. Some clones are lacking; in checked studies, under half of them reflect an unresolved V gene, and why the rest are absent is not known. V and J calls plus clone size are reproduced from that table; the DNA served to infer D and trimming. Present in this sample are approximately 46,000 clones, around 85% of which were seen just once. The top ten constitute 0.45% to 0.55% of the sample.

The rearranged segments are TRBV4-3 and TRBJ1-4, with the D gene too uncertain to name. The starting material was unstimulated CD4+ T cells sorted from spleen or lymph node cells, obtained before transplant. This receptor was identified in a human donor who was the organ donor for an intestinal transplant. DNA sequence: TGCGCCAGCAGCGGGTGGGCCAATGAAAAACTGTTTTTT. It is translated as CASSGWANEKLFF.